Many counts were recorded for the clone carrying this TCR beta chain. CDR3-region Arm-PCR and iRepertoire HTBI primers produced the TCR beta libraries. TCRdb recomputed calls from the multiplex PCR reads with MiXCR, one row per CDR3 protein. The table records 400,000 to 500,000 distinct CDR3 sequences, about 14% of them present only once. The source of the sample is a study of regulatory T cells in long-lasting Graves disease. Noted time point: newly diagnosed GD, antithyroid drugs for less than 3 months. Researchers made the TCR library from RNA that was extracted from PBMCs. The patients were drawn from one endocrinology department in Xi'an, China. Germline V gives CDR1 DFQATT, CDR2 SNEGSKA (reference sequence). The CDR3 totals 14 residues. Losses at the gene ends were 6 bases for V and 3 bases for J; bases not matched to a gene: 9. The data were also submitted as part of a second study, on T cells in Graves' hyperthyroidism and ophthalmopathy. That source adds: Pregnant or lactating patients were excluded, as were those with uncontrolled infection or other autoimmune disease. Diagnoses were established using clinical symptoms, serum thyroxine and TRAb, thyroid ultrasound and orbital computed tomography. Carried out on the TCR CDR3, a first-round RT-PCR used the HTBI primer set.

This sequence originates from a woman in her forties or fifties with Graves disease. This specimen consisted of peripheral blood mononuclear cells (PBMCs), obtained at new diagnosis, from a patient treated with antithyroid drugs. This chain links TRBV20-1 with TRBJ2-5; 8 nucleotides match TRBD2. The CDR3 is CSAPVAGPKETQYF. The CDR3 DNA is TGCAGTGCCCCAGTAGCGGGACCAAAAGAGACCCAGTACTTC.